One and the same sample provided the 3 T cell receptor beta chains below, sequenced in a study of blood T cell repertoires in COVID-19. Libraries were prepared by immunoSEQ multiplex PCR; TCRdb keeps only in-frame clonotypes and omits some of them. The repertoire holds roughly 31,000 clones, with more than 80% as singletons. The sample consisted of peripheral blood. The receptors come from a man of 80 years or more with acute or convalescent COVID-19.

This chain connects TRBV7-9 to TRBJ2-1; 13 nucleotides line up with TRBD2. Germline-derived CDR1 and CDR2 are SEHNR and FQNEAQ (reference sequence). CDR3 size: 16 residues. Germline trimming cut 5 bases from V and 6 bases from J; bases unmatched to any gene: 7. CDR3: CASSPTSGGAFNEQFF. For the CDR3, the DNA is TGTGCCAGCAGCCCCACTAGCGGGGGGGCGTTCAATGAGCAGTTCTTC.

The CDR3 sequence: CASSINRGGYSNQPQHF. The CDR3 bases are TGTGCCAGTAGTATAAACAGGGGGGGATATAGCAATCAGCCCCAGCATTTT. The chain has TRBV19 and TRBJ1-5, with 8 bases lining up with TRBD1. J lost 0 bases, V lost 2 bases, and 6 bases had no gene match. The V gene's germline CDR1 is LNHDA and CDR2 SQIVND (reference sequence). The CDR3 spans 17 residues. Drawing the rest from reference TRBV19 and TRBJ1-5, the complete variable domain is DGGITQSPKYLFRKEGQNVTLSCEQNLNHDAMYWYRQDPGQGLRLIYYSQIVNDFQKGDIAEGYSVSREKKESFPLTVTSAQKNPTAFYLCASSINRGGYSNQPQHFGDGTRLSIL.

The rearrangement uses TRBV11-3 and TRBJ2-3; D is unclear. CDR1 is SGHNT and CDR2 is YENEEA in the germline V gene. There are 12 residues in the CDR3. The ends were cut back, 5 bases at V and 4 bases at J, with 7 bases in the middle. The CDR3 nucleotides read TGTGCCAGCAGCCTTGCAGCAGATACGCAGTATTTT. This codes for CASSLAADTQYF.